The source of this TCR beta chain is a study of shared clonotypes between healthy human individuals. At the level of the study: Three plates each covered CD4 naive and memory; CD8 naive two, CD8 memory one.

Naive CD8 cells lacked CD45RO, underwent positive selection for CCR7 and left out terminally differentiated effector memory CD45RA+ cells. This clone has a single count. The germline V gene encodes CDR1 SGHVS and CDR2 FNYEAQ. This CDR3 is built from 15 residues. Trimming took off 5 bases at V and 3 bases at J, with 16 bases between the two ends. Assay runs were performed at deep level. Genomic DNA (from each subset) was split evenly across several immunoSEQ plates. Data came from immunoSEQ multiplex PCR; TCRdb stores just in-frame clones and leaves some out. The sample holds roughly 890,000 clones, about 91% seen once.

The TCR was taken from a man aged 25 to 40 in good health. The V gene is TRBV7-6, the J gene TRBJ2-5, with D tentatively TRBD1 or TRBD2 (6 bases each). The sequenced sample consisted of naive CD8+ T cells sorted from blood. CDR3 region: CASSPDPGAEETQYF. CDR3 in DNA: TGTGCCAGCAGCCCTGACCCGGGGGCTGAAGAGACCCAGTACTTC. Combining the CDR3 with reference TRBV7-6 and TRBJ2-5 gives the whole variable domain GAGVSQSPRYKVTKRGQDVALRCDPISGHVSLYWYRQALGQGPEFLTYFNYEAQQDKSGLPNDRFSAERPEGSISTLTIQRTEQRDSAMYRCASSPDPGAEETQYFGPGTRLLVL.